This T cell receptor (beta chain) was documented in a study of T cells in Graves' hyperthyroidism and ophthalmopathy (dated by TCRdb to about 2019). Notes on the research overall: Peripheral blood samples were taken at the time of initial diagnosis, prior to any treatment. To identify TCR V-J signatures that set the groups apart, the researchers used a discovery cohort of roughly 100 patients, made up of about 44 with Graves' ophthalmopathy and around 58 with stable Graves' hyperthyroidism. Prospective prediction of ophthalmopathy was tested in an independent validation cohort consisting of roughly 19 hyperthyroidism patients and over 15 patients who later progressed to ophthalmopathy. The 100 or so discovery patients were divided at random into training and test sets in a 7:3 ratio. Thyroid tissue and blood T-cell repertoires from about six Graves' hyperthyroidism patients were also compared in the study. After blood sampling, hyperthyroidism patients were treated with methimazole at a starting dose of 30 mg daily, and ophthalmopathy patients were treated with high-dose intravenous methylprednisolone. TCR Vbeta CDR3 sequencing of around 130 peripheral blood samples (over 40 ophthalmopathy, approximately 80 hyperthyroidism and roughly 17 progressor patients) is reported in the paper. What the work shows at the level of the full study, not this receptor alone: Sample size was not statistically predetermined, and investigators were not blinded to group allocation. In validation, the model predicted progression to ophthalmopathy with 65% to 71% sensitivity and approximately 78% specificity, a median of about six months before onset. Most expanded thyroid clonotypes (frequency above 0.001) were also found in blood, which suggests that blood repertoires may mirror thyroid immune responses. A model built on a 13 V-J signature distinguished ophthalmopathy from stable hyperthyroidism, reaching 85% to 90% sensitivity and about 81% specificity in cross-validation and 80%/75% in testing.

Stable Graves' hyperthyroidism was defined as no progression to ophthalmopathy during 18 months of follow-up. Hyperthyroidism patients were aged 18 to 65 years and newly diagnosed, with disease duration of less than 2 months. Any patient with an uncontrolled infection, another autoimmune disease, pregnancy or lactation was excluded. Diagnoses were established on the basis of clinical symptoms, serum thyroxine and TRAb, thyroid ultrasound, and orbital computed tomography. PBMCs were separated from over 9 ml of fresh peripheral blood using Ficoll-Paque density gradient centrifugation. Total RNA was extracted using Trizol reagent, and RNA quality was assessed on an Agilent 2100 Bioanalyzer. The TCR beta CDR3 regions were amplified from the RNA transcripts. The TCR CDR3 was subjected to a first round of RT-PCR using the HTBI primer set and the Qiagen OneStep RT-PCR kit. Libraries were constructed in a second round of multiplex PCR, after which size selection and purification were performed. The libraries were sequenced on an Illumina HiSeq2000 using paired-end 100 bp reads. Turning to the authors' computational methods: Raw data were processed with SOAPnuke, discarding reads with adapters, uncalled bases, mean Phred below 15, or no exact constant-primer or identifier match. High-quality paired reads were merged using COPE v1.2.5, and each unique nucleotide sequence was defined as a clonotype. MiTCR v1.1 was used to align the clonotypes against IMGT TRBV, TRBD and TRBJ reference segments. The analysis included only V-J combinations with a frequency above 0.0001, which together covered 99.2% of the repertoires. A TCS score was defined as the ratio between F50 (clonal expansion) and ExV (chaos), using BLOSUM62-based TCRdist between CDR3 peptides within each V-J. Welch's t-statistics and random forest reduced roughly 530 V-J features to 13, which were used in a naive Bayes classifier (R e1071). In-frame beta chains were kept once TCRdb had trimmed the public reads at Q25 with fastp and called clones with MiXCR. CDR3 protein duplicates are merged, each entry listing the most common genes and DNA. The V and J calls come from TCRdb's annotation, not from the publication. This sample has about 590,000 distinct CDR3 sequences in its table, and approximately 15% of those were observed once. The leading ten clones occupy roughly 7.3% of the sample.

The table lists this clonotype with many counts. The antigen it binds to is not known. No much larger clonotype is one base removed from it; base qualities were not supplied. Sample: blood. The TCR comes from a woman aged 30 to 39 with Graves' hyperthyroidism.

DNA sequence: TGCAGTGCTACTAGCGGGAGGGACCAAGAGACCCAGTACTTC. This gives the protein CSATSGRDQETQYF. The chain is assembled from TRBV20-1 and TRBJ2-5, and TRBD2 aligns with 12 junction nucleotides. From a lookup of the germline V gene (reference sequence), CDR1 and CDR2 are DFQATT and SNEGSKA. There are 14 amino acids in the CDR3, from cysteine to phenylalanine inclusive. Of the read, only the CDR3 DNA is kept; its 42 bases are in frame from base 1. Trimming leaves V shorter by 4 bases and J shorter by 0 bases, with the junction holding 0 bases beyond the gene matches.